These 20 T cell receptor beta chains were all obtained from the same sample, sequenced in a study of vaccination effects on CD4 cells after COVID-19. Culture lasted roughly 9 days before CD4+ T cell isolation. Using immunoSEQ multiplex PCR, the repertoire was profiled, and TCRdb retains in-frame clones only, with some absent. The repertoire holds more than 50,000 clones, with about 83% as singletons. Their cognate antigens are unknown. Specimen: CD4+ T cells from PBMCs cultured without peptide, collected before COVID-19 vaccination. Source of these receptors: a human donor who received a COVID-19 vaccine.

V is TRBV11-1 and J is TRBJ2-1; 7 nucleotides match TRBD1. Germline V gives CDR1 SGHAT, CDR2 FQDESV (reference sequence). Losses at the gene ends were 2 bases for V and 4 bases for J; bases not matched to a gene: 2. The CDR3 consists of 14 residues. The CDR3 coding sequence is TGTGCCAGCAGCTTACAGGGGGTATACAATGAGCAGTTCTTC. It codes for CASSLQGVYNEQFF.

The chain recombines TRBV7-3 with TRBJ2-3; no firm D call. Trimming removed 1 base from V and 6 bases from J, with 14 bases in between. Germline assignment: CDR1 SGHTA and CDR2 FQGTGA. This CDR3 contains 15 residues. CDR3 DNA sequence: TGTGCCAGCAGCTTAAGGAACAACCTCGGGGATACGCAGTATTTT. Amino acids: CASSLRNNLGDTQYF.

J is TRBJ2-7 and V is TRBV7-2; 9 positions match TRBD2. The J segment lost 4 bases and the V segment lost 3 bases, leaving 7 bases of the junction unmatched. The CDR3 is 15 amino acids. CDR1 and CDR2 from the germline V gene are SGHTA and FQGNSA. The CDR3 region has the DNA TGTGCCAGCAGCTTCGGAGCGGGGGGCTGGTACGAGCAGTACGTC. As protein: CASSFGAGGWYEQYV.

CDR3 DNA: TGTGCCAGCAGTTACTCCACAGCATCTGGAAACACCATATATTTT. Translating it yields CASSYSTASGNTIYF. This chain links TRBV6-5 with TRBJ1-3; no clear D. This CDR3 region has 15 residues. Looked up from germline, CDR1 is MNHEY and CDR2 is SVGAGI. V lost 0 bases, J lost 1 base, and 7 bases lay in between.

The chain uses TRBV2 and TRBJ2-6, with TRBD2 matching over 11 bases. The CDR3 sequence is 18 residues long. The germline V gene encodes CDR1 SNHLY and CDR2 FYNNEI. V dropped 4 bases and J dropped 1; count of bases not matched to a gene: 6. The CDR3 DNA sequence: TGTGCCAGCAGTGGGACTAGCGGGCTTGGATCTGGGGCCAACGTCCTGACTTTC. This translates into CASSGTSGLGSGANVLTF.

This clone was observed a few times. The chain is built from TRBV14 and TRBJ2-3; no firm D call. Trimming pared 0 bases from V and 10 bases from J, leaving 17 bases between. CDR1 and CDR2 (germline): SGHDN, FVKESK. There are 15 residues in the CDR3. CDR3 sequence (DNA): TGTGCCAGCAGCCAAGATTCGCGGAGCAGCATCGCGCAGTATTTT. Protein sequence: CASSQDSRSSIAQYF.

The DNA of the CDR3 is TGTGCCAGCAGTCAAACTAACGGACAGGGCGAGCAGTTCTTC. The encoded protein is CASSQTNGQGEQFF. The chain recombines TRBV2 with TRBJ2-1; 8 bases agree with TRBD1. V trimming: 5 bases; J trimming: 10 bases; junction bases outside the gene matches: 10. Germline CDR1 SNHLY, CDR2 FYNNEI. The CDR3 totals 14 residues.

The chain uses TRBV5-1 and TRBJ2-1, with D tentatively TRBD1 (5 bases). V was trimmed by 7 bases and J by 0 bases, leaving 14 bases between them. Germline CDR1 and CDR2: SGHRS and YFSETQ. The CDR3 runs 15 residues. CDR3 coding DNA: TGCGCCAGCGGGCCTAGGGGCACCTCCTACAATGAGCAGTTCTTC. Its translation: CASGPRGTSYNEQFF.

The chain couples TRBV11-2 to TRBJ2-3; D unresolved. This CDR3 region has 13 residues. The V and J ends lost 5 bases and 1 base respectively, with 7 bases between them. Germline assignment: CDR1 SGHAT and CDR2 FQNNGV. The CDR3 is CASSPRGTDTQYF. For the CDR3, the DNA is TGTGCCAGCAGCCCCCGGGGCACAGATACGCAGTATTTT.

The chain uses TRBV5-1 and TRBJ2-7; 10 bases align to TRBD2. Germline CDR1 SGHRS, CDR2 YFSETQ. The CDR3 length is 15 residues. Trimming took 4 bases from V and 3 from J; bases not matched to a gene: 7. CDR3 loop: CASSLTSGAYYEQYV. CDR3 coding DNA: TGCGCCAGCAGCCTTACTAGCGGGGCCTACTACGAGCAGTACGTC.

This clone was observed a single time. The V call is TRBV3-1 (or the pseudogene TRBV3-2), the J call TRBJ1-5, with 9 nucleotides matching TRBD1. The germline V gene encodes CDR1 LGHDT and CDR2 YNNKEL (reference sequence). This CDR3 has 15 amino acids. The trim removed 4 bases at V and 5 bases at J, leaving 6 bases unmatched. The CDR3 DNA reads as TGTGCCAGCAGCCCCACCGGACAGGGGCATCAGCCCCAGCATTTT. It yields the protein CASSPTGQGHQPQHF.

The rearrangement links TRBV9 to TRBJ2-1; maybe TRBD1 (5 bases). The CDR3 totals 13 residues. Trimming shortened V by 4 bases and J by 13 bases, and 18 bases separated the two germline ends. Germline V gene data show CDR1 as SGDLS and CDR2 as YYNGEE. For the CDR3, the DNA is TGTGCCAGCAGCCCCGCGGCAGGGCTTTATCAGTTCTTC. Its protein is CASSPAAGLYQFF.

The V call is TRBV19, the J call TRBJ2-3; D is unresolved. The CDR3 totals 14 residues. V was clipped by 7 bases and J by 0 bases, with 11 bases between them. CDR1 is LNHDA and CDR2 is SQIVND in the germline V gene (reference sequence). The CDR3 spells CASTEHRSTDTQYF. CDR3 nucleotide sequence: TGTGCCAGTACAGAACACCGCAGCACAGATACGCAGTATTTT.

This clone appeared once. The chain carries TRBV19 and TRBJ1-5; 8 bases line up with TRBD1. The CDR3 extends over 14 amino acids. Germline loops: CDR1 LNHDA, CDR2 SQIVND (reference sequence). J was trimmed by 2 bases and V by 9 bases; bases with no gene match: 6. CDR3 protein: CASNRGGGNQPQHF. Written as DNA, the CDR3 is TGTGCCAGCAACAGGGGGGGAGGCAATCAGCCCCAGCATTTT.

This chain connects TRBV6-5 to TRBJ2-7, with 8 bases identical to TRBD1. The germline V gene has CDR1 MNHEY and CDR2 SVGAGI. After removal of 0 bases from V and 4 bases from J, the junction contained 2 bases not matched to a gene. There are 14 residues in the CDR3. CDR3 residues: CASSYSRQGYEQYV. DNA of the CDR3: TGTGCCAGCAGTTACTCGAGACAGGGGTACGAGCAGTACGTC.

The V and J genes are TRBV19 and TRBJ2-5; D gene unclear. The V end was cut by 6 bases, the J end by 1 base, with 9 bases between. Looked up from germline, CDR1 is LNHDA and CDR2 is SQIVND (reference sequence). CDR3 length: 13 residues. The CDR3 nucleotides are TGTGCCAGTAGGGGCAGACGCCAAGAGACCCAGTACTTC. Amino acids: CASRGRRQETQYF.

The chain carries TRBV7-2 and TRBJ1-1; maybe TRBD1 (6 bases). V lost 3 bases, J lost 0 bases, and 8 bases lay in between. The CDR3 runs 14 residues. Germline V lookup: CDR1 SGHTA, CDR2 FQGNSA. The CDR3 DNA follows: TGTGCCAGCAGCTTGGGGGCCATGAACACTGAAGCTTTCTTT. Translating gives CASSLGAMNTEAFF.

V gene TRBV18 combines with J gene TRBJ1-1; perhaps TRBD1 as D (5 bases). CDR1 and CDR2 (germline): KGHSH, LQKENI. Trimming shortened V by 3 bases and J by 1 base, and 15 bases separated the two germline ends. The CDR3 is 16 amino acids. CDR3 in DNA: TGTGCCAGCTCACCTTTCAGGGTGGAGGCGAACACTGAAGCTTTCTTT. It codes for CASSPFRVEANTEAFF.

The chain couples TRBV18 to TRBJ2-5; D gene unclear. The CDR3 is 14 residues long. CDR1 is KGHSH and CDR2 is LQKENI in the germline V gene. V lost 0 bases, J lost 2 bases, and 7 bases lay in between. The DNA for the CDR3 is TGTGCCAGCTCACCACCGCTCAGACAAGAGACCCAGTACTTC. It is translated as CASSPPLRQETQYF.

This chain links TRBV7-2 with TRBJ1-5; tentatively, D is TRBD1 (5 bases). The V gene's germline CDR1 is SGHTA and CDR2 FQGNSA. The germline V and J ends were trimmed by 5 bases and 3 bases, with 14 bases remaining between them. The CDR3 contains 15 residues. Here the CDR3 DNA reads TGTGCCAGCAGCACGCCAGGGTTTACCAATCAGCCCCAGCATTTT. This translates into CASSTPGFTNQPQHF.